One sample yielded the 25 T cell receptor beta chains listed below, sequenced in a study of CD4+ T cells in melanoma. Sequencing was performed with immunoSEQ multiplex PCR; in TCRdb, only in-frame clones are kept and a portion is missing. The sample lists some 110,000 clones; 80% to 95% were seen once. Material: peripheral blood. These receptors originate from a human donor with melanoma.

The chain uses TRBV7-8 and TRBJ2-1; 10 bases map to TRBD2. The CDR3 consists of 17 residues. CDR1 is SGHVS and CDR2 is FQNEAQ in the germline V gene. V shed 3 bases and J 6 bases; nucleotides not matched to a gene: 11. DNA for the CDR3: TGTGCCAGCAGCTTGCTGCCCCTGCTAGCGGGGGTCAATGAGCAGTTCTTC. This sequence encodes CASSLLPLLAGVNEQFF.

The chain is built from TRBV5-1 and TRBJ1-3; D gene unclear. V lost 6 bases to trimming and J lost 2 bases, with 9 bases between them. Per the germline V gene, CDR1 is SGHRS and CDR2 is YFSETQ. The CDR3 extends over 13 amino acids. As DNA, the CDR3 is TGCGCCAGCAACTCAGAGACTGGAAACACCATATATTTT. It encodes CASNSETGNTIYF.

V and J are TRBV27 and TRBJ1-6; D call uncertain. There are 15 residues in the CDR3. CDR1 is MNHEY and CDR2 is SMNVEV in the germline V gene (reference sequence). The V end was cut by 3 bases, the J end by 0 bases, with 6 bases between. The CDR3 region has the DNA TGTGCCAGCAGTTTGGAGGGCTCCTATAATTCACCCCTCCACTTT. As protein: CASSLEGSYNSPLHF.

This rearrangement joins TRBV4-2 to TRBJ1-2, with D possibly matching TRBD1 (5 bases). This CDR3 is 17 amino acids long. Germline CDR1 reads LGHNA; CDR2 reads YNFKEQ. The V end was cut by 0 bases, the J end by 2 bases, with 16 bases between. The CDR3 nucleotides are TGTGCCAGCAGCCAAGATCTGGGGGGGAGCAGAAACTATGGCTACACCTTC. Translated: CASSQDLGGSRNYGYTF.

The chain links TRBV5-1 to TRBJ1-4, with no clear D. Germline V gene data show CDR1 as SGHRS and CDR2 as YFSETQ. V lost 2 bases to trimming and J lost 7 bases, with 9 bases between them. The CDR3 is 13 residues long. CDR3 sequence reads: CASSFTASEKLFF. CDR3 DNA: TGCGCCAGCAGCTTTACCGCGAGTGAAAAACTGTTTTTT.

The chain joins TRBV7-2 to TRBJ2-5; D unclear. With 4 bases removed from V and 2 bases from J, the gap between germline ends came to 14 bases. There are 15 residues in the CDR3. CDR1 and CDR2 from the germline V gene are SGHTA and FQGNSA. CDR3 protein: CASSSAESIQETQYF. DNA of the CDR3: TGTGCCAGCAGCTCGGCGGAATCAATACAAGAGACCCAGTACTTC.

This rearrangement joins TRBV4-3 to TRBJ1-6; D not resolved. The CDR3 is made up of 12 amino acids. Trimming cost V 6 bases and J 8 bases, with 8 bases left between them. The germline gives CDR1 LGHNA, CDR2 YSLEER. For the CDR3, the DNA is TGCGCCAGCAGAAGGGCAGATTCACCCCTCCACTTT. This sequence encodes CASRRADSPLHF.

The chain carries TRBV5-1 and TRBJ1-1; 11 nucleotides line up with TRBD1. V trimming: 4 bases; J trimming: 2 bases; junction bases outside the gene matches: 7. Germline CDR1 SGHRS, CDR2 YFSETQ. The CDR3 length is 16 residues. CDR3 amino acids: CASSTTGTGGNTEAFF. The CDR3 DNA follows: TGCGCCAGCAGCACAACCGGGACAGGGGGAAACACTGAAGCTTTCTTT.

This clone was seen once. In DNA, the CDR3 is TGTGCCAGCAGTTCCACCTCTGGGGCCAACGTCCTGACTTTC. This sequence encodes CASSSTSGANVLTF. The chain recombines TRBV27 with TRBJ2-6; D is unresolved. Trimming removed 4 bases from V and 0 bases from J, with 4 bases in between. This CDR3 is built from 14 residues. CDR1 and CDR2 from the germline V gene are MNHEY and SMNVEV (reference sequence).

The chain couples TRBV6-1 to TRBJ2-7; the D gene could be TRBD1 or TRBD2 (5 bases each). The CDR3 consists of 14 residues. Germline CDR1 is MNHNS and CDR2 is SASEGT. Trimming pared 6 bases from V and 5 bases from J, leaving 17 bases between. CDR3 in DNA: TGTGCCAGCAGGGGGGAATTAGGGATGGACGAGCAGTACTTC. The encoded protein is CASRGELGMDEQYF.

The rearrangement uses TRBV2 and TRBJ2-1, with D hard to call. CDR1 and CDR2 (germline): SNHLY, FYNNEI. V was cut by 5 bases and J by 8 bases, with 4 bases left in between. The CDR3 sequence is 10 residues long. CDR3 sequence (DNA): TGTGCCAGCAGTTGGGATGAGCAGTTCTTC. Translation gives CASSWDEQFF.

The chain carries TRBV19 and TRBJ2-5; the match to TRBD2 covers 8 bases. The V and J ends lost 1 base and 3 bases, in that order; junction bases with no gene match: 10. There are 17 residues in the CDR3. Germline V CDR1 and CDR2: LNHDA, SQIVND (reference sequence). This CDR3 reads CASSIGERSGREETQYF. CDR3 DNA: TGTGCCAGTAGTATAGGCGAGCGGAGCGGGAGAGAAGAGACCCAGTACTTC. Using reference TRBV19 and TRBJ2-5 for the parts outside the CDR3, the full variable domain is DGGITQSPKYLFRKEGQNVTLSCEQNLNHDAMYWYRQDPGQGLRLIYYSQIVNDFQKGDIAEGYSVSREKKESFPLTVTSAQKNPTAFYLCASSIGERSGREETQYFGPGTRLLVL.

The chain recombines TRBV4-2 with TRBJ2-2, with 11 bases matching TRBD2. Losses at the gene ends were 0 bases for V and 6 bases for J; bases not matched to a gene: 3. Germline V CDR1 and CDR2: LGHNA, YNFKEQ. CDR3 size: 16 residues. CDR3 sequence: CASSQETSGSAGELFF. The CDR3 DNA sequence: TGTGCCAGCAGCCAAGAAACTAGCGGGAGTGCCGGGGAGCTGTTTTTT.

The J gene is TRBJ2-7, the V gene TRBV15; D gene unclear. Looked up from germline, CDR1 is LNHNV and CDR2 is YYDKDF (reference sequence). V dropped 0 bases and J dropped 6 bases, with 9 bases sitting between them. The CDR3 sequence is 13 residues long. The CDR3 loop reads CATSRDQTSEQYF. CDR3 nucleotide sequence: TGTGCCACCAGCAGAGATCAGACATCCGAGCAGTACTTC.

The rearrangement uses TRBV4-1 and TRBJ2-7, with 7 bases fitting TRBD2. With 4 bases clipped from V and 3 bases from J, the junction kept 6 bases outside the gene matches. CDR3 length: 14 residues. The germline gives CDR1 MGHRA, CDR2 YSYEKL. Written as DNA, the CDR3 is TGCGCCAGCAGCCGGCTAGCGGTAAACTACGAGCAGTACTTC. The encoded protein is CASSRLAVNYEQYF.

CDR3 nucleotides: TGTGCCAGCAGCAAACGGACAGCCGAGGCCGACCGGGACCGGGGGCGGAGGACCCAGTACTTC. Encoded protein: CASSKRTAEADRDRGRRTQYF. The chain has TRBV21-1 and TRBJ2-5. TRBV21-1 is a recognized pseudogene. The CDR3 contains 21 residues.

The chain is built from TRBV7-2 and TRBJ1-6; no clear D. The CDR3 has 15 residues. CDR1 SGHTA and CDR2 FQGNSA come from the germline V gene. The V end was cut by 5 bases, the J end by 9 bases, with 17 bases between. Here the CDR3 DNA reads TGTGCCAGCAGCCATTCTTGGGGAAAAGTTTCACCCCTCCACTTT. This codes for CASSHSWGKVSPLHF.

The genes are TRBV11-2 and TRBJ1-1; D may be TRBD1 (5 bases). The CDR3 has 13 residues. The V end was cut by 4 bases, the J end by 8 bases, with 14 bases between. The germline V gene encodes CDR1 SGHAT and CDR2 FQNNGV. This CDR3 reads CASSSLKGQEAFF. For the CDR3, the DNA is TGTGCCAGCAGCTCATTAAAAGGACAAGAAGCTTTCTTT.

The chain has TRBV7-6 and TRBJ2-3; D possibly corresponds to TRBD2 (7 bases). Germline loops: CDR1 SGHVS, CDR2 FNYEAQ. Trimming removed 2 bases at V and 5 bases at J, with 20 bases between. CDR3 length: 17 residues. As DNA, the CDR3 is TGTGCCAGCAGCTTACTCGGGGGGCCCAGTTCGGTAGATACGCAGTATTTT. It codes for CASSLLGGPSSVDTQYF.

DNA of the CDR3: TGCGCCAGCAGCCAAGATCGGGGGGGGGTAGATACGCAGTATTTT. It translates to CASSQDRGGVDTQYF. The chain employs TRBV4-3 and TRBJ2-3, with 8 bases aligning to TRBD2. CDR1 is LGHNA and CDR2 is YSLEER in the germline V gene. With V trimmed by 0 bases and J by 5 bases, 4 bases remained unmatched. This CDR3 contains 15 residues.

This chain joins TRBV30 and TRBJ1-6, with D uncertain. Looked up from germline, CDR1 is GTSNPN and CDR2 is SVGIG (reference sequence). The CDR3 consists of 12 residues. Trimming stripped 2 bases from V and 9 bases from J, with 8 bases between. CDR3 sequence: CAWSTARSPLHF. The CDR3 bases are TGTGCCTGGAGTACCGCTCGTTCACCCCTCCACTTT.

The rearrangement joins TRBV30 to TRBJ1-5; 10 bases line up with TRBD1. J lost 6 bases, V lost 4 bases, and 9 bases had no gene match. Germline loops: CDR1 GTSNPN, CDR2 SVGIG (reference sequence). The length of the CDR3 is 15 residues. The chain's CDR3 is CAWTSGGTGAQPQHF. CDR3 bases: TGTGCCTGGACCTCCGGCGGGACAGGGGCTCAGCCCCAGCATTTT. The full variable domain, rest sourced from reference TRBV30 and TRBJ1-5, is SQTIHQWPATLVQPVGSPLSLECTVEGTSNPNLYWYRQAAGRGLQLLFYSVGIGQISSEVPQNLSASRPQDRQFILSSKKLLLSDSGFYLCAWTSGGTGAQPQHFGDGTRLSIL.

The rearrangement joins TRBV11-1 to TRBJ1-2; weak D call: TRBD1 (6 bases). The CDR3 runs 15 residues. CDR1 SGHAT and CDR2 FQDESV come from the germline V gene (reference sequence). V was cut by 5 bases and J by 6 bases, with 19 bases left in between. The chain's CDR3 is CASSPQGKEIDGYTF. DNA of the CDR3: TGTGCCAGCAGCCCGCAGGGGAAAGAGATTGATGGCTACACCTTC.

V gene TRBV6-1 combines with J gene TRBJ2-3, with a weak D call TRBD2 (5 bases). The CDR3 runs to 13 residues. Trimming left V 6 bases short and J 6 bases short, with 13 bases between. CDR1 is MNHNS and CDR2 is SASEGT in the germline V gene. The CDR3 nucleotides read TGTGCCAGCAGGTCATCGGGCGGGGATACGCAGTATTTT. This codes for CASRSSGGDTQYF.

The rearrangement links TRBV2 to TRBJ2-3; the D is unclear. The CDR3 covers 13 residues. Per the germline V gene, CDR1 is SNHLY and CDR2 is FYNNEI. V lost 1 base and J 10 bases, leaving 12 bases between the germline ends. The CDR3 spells CASSEGLHHAQYF. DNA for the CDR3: TGTGCCAGCAGTGAAGGTCTGCATCACGCGCAGTATTTT.